This T cell receptor (beta chain) was recorded in a study of OX40 agonist ivuxolimab in advanced cancers. To note about this clone: Its antigen is still unknown.

Profiled with immunoSEQ multiplex PCR; TCRdb holds only in-frame clones, not every one. The data hold roughly 76,000 clones, with about 83% observed a single time. The CDR3 contains 16 residues. Germline CDR1 MNHNS, CDR2 SASEGT. Trimming pared 1 base from V and 3 bases from J, leaving 13 bases between. General study points: Clonal expansion was among the lowest in partial responders at 0.1-3.0 mg/kg, especially CD8+. CD8+ T cells averaged more expanded clones than CD4+. Both CD4+ and CD8+ T cell populations in blood had undergone clonal expansion by week 6 at 0.1 to 3.0 mg/kg. The antigens recognized by the expanded peripheral T cells, that is their antigen specificity, were not determined.

Sequencing was performed on CD4+ or CD8+ T cells sorted from blood, taken in a trial of the OX40 agonist ivuxolimab. The V and J genes are TRBV6-1 and TRBJ2-1; tentative D call: TRBD2 (5 bases). The receptor's source is an adult with an advanced solid tumor such as melanoma, head and neck, liver or kidney cancer. The CDR3 DNA is TGTGCCAGCAGTGAAGATTCCCGGGAAAACTACAATGAGCAGTTCTTC. Translation: CASSEDSRENYNEQFF.